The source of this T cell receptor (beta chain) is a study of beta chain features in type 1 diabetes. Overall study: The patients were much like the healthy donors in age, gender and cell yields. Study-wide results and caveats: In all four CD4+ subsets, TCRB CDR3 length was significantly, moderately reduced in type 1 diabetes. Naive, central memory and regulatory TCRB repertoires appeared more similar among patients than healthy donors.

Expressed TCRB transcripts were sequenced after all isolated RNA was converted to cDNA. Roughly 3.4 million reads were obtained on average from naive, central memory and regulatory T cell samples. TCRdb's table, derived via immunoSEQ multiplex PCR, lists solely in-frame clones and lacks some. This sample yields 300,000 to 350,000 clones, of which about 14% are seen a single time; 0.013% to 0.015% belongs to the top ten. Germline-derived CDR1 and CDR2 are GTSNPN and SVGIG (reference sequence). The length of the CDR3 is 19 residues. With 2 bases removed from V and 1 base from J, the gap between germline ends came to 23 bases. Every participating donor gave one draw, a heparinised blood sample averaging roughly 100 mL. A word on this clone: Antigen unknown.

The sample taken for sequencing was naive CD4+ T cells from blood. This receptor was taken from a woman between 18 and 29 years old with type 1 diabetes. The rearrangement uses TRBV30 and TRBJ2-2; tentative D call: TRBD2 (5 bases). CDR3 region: CAWSLDLFLGSGNTGELFF. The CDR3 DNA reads TGTGCCTGGAGTCTAGACCTCTTTCTGGGGAGCGGGAACACCGGGGAGCTGTTTTTT. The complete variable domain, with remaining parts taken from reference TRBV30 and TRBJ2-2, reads SQTIHQWPATLVQPVGSPLSLECTVEGTSNPNLYWYRQAAGRGLQLLFYSVGIGQISSEVPQNLSASRPQDRQFILSSKKLLLSDSGFYLCAWSLDLFLGSGNTGELFFGEGSRLTVL.